A selection of T cell receptor beta chains follows, all from one sample in a study of regulatory T cells in long-lasting Graves disease. TCRdb analysed the multiplex PCR reads with MiXCR anew, one entry per CDR3 protein. The top ten hold around 20% of the sample, which has around 250,000 distinct CDR3 sequences, about 18% seen once. The sample consisted of peripheral blood mononuclear cells (PBMCs), taken at new diagnosis, from a patient treated with antithyroid drugs. The receptor source for this set is a female donor with Graves disease. CDR3s include the opening cysteine and the closing phenylalanine or tryptophan. Fields, in order: D gene, J gene, clone size, V gene, CDR3 protein, CDR3 DNA. D genes are given only for firm matches. Not all rows give a size; the values are once, few, many and, for expanded clones, a class.

d_gene: TRBD1; j_gene: TRBJ2-5; abundance: many; v_gene: TRBV2; CDR3aa: CASSADRVRQETQYF; CDR3nt: TGTGCCAGCAGTGCGGACAGGGTACGCCAAGAGACCCAGTACTTC
d_gene: TRBD1; j_gene: TRBJ2-4; abundance: many; v_gene: TRBV20-1; CDR3aa: CSARDGGQGAKNIQYF; CDR3nt: TGCAGTGCTAGAGATGGGGGACAGGGGGCCAAAAACATTCAGTACTTC
d_gene: NA; j_gene: TRBJ2-6; abundance: NA; v_gene: TRBV5-1; CDR3aa: CASSLERPGANVLTF; CDR3nt: TGCGCCAGCAGCTTGGAGCGGCCGGGGGCCAACGTCCTGACTTTC
d_gene: NA; j_gene: TRBJ2-5; abundance: many; v_gene: TRBV6-1; CDR3aa: CASSATETQYF; CDR3nt: TGTGCCAGCAGTGCTACCGAGACCCAGTACTTC
d_gene: TRBD1; j_gene: TRBJ1-2; abundance: few; v_gene: TRBV19; CDR3aa: CASSDRGNYGYTF; CDR3nt: TGTGCCAGTAGCGACAGGGGGAACTATGGCTACACCTTC
d_gene: NA; j_gene: TRBJ1-2; abundance: many; v_gene: TRBV6-2/TRBV6-3; CDR3aa: CASSYFNPSGYTF; CDR3nt: TGTGCCAGCAGTTACTTTAATCCCTCGGGCTACACCTTC
d_gene: NA; j_gene: TRBJ2-3; abundance: many; v_gene: TRBV7-3; CDR3aa: CASSLTGLFTDTQYF; CDR3nt: TGTGCCAGCAGCTTAACCGGGTTGTTTACAGATACGCAGTATTTT
d_gene: TRBD2; j_gene: TRBJ2-2; abundance: few; v_gene: TRBV9; CDR3aa: CASSVEGTSGSGELFF; CDR3nt: TGTGCCAGCAGCGTAGAGGGGACTAGCGGGAGCGGGGAGCTGTTTTTT
d_gene: NA; j_gene: TRBJ2-7; abundance: many; v_gene: TRBV30; CDR3aa: CAWSTQGYEQYF; CDR3nt: TGTGCCTGGAGTACCCAGGGTTACGAGCAGTACTTC
d_gene: NA; j_gene: TRBJ2-7; abundance: few; v_gene: TRBV27; CDR3aa: CASSLGNSYEQYF; CDR3nt: TGTGCCAGCAGTTTAGGGAACTCCTACGAGCAGTACTTC
d_gene: TRBD2; j_gene: TRBJ2-1; abundance: many; v_gene: TRBV2; CDR3aa: CATGGLAGVNEQFF; CDR3nt: TGTGCCACCGGGGGACTAGCGGGAGTTAATGAGCAGTTCTTC
d_gene: NA; j_gene: TRBJ2-5; abundance: many; v_gene: TRBV12-3/TRBV12-4; CDR3aa: CASSLTGGEETQYF; CDR3nt: TGTGCCAGCAGTTTAACAGGGGGGGAGGAGACCCAGTACTTC
d_gene: NA; j_gene: TRBJ2-5; abundance: many; v_gene: TRBV19; CDR3aa: CASPRRDQETQYF; CDR3nt: TGTGCCAGCCCCCGGAGGGACCAAGAGACCCAGTACTTC
d_gene: NA; j_gene: TRBJ2-1; abundance: many; v_gene: TRBV12-3/TRBV12-4; CDR3aa: CASSSYPNEQFF; CDR3nt: TGTGCCAGCTCCTCCTACCCCAATGAGCAGTTCTTC
d_gene: TRBD2; j_gene: TRBJ2-7; abundance: many; v_gene: TRBV30; CDR3aa: CACEGSGSRLDEQYF; CDR3nt: TGTGCCTGCGAAGGGAGCGGGAGTAGGTTGGACGAGCAGTACTTC
d_gene: TRBD1; j_gene: TRBJ1-1; abundance: NA; v_gene: TRBV7-9; CDR3aa: CASSRQTGAPEAFF; CDR3nt: TGTGCCAGCAGCAGACAGACAGGGGCACCTGAAGCTTTCTTT
d_gene: TRBD1; j_gene: TRBJ1-2; abundance: many; v_gene: TRBV7-9; CDR3aa: CASSLGQGANGYTF; CDR3nt: TGTGCCAGCAGCTTGGGTCAGGGGGCGAACGGCTACACCTTC
d_gene: NA; j_gene: TRBJ1-5; abundance: many; v_gene: TRBV12-3/TRBV12-4; CDR3aa: CASSLIRAQPQHF; CDR3nt: TGTGCCAGCAGTTTAATAAGAGCTCAGCCCCAGCATTTT
d_gene: TRBD2; j_gene: TRBJ2-1; abundance: NA; v_gene: TRBV4-1; CDR3aa: CASSQDLAGGPTYNEQFF; CDR3nt: TGCGCCAGCAGCCAAGATCTAGCGGGAGGACCAACCTACAATGAGCAGTTCTTC
d_gene: TRBD2; j_gene: TRBJ2-7; abundance: many; v_gene: TRBV19; CDR3aa: CASSTIAGGPDEQYF; CDR3nt: TGTGCCAGTAGTACCATCGCGGGAGGGCCAGACGAGCAGTACTTC
d_gene: TRBD2; j_gene: TRBJ2-1; abundance: many; v_gene: TRBV7-2; CDR3aa: CASSFGLAGGYEQFF; CDR3nt: TGTGCCAGCAGCTTCGGACTAGCGGGAGGGTATGAGCAGTTCTTC
d_gene: NA; j_gene: TRBJ2-5; abundance: many; v_gene: TRBV4-2; CDR3aa: CASSQDRQGSETQYF; CDR3nt: TGTGCCAGCAGCCAAGATCGGCAGGGAAGCGAGACCCAGTACTTC
d_gene: NA; j_gene: TRBJ2-4; abundance: many; v_gene: TRBV27; CDR3aa: CASSPYIRAEIAKNIQYF; CDR3nt: TGTGCCAGCAGTCCCTATATCCGAGCGGAGATAGCCAAAAACATTCAGTACTTC
d_gene: NA; j_gene: TRBJ1-1; abundance: once; v_gene: TRBV3-1; CDR3aa: CASSQRSGSNTEAFF; CDR3nt: TGTGCCAGCAGCCAAAGGTCGGGCAGCAACACTGAAGCTTTCTTT
d_gene: TRBD1; j_gene: TRBJ2-5; abundance: many; v_gene: TRBV27; CDR3aa: CASADRAEETQYF; CDR3nt: TGTGCCAGCGCGGACAGGGCAGAAGAGACCCAGTACTTC
d_gene: NA; j_gene: TRBJ1-1; abundance: NA; v_gene: TRBV4-2; CDR3aa: CASSLADTEAFF; CDR3nt: TGTGCCAGCAGCTTAGCAGACACTGAAGCTTTCTTT
d_gene: NA; j_gene: TRBJ2-7; abundance: NA; v_gene: TRBV29-1; CDR3aa: CSVEAGQTYEQYF; CDR3nt: TGCAGCGTTGAAGCAGGGCAAACCTACGAGCAGTACTTC
d_gene: TRBD2; j_gene: TRBJ2-3; abundance: many; v_gene: TRBV5-6; CDR3aa: CASSPLGREDADTQYF; CDR3nt: TGTGCCAGCAGCCCCCTTGGGCGGGAGGATGCAGATACGCAGTATTTT
d_gene: NA; j_gene: TRBJ2-7; abundance: once; v_gene: TRBV2; CDR3aa: CAISPGPRDEQYF; CDR3nt: TGTGCCATAAGCCCGGGACCGCGGGACGAGCAGTACTTC
d_gene: TRBD1; j_gene: TRBJ2-1; abundance: many; v_gene: TRBV6-1; CDR3aa: CASWRQGVNEQFF; CDR3nt: TGTGCCAGCTGGCGACAGGGGGTCAATGAGCAGTTCTTC
d_gene: TRBD1; j_gene: TRBJ1-5; abundance: many; v_gene: TRBV19; CDR3aa: CASGRDRASNQPQHF; CDR3nt: TGTGCCAGTGGCCGGGACAGGGCGAGCAATCAGCCCCAGCATTTT
d_gene: TRBD1; j_gene: TRBJ1-1; abundance: many; v_gene: TRBV7-9; CDR3aa: CASTMTGGTEAFF; CDR3nt: TGTGCCAGCACCATGACAGGGGGCACTGAAGCTTTCTTT
d_gene: NA; j_gene: TRBJ1-1; abundance: NA; v_gene: TRBV6-2/TRBV6-3; CDR3aa: CASSVVTVNTEAFF; CDR3nt: TGTGCCAGCTCAGTCGTCACGGTGAACACTGAAGCTTTCTTT
d_gene: NA; j_gene: TRBJ2-7; abundance: few; v_gene: TRBV19; CDR3aa: CASSIGREQYF; CDR3nt: TGTGCCAGTAGTATCGGACGCGAGCAGTACTTC
d_gene: NA; j_gene: TRBJ1-2; abundance: few; v_gene: TRBV3-1; CDR3aa: CASSLDGELYGYTF; CDR3nt: TGTGCCAGCAGCTTGGATGGGGAACTCTATGGCTACACCTTC
d_gene: NA; j_gene: TRBJ1-1; abundance: many; v_gene: TRBV7-2; CDR3aa: CASSSGRNTEAFF; CDR3nt: TGTGCCAGCAGCAGCGGTCGGAACACTGAAGCTTTCTTT
d_gene: NA; j_gene: TRBJ2-2; abundance: many; v_gene: TRBV2; CDR3aa: CASKARGSTGELFF; CDR3nt: TGTGCCAGCAAGGCCAGGGGCTCCACCGGGGAGCTGTTTTTT
d_gene: NA; j_gene: TRBJ1-1; abundance: few; v_gene: TRBV15; CDR3aa: CATARNTEAFF; CDR3nt: TGTGCCACCGCAAGAAACACTGAAGCTTTCTTT
d_gene: NA; j_gene: TRBJ2-5; abundance: few; v_gene: TRBV10-3; CDR3aa: CAISNWGGGGSETQYF; CDR3nt: TGTGCCATCAGTAATTGGGGGGGCGGCGGGTCAGAGACCCAGTACTTC
d_gene: TRBD1; j_gene: TRBJ2-5; abundance: many; v_gene: TRBV7-9; CDR3aa: CASTRLDRGRETQYF; CDR3nt: TGTGCCAGCACCCGTTTGGACAGGGGGCGAGAGACCCAGTACTTC
d_gene: NA; j_gene: TRBJ1-2; abundance: few; v_gene: TRBV7-9; CDR3aa: CASSLGGHSYGYTF; CDR3nt: TGTGCCAGCAGCTTAGGCGGTCACAGCTATGGCTACACCTTC
d_gene: TRBD1; j_gene: TRBJ2-7; abundance: NA; v_gene: TRBV2; CDR3aa: CASRKTGGAYEQYF; CDR3nt: TGTGCCAGCAGGAAGACAGGGGGAGCCTACGAGCAGTACTTC
d_gene: TRBD2; j_gene: TRBJ2-1; abundance: NA; v_gene: TRBV7-3; CDR3aa: CASSETSGPYNEQFF; CDR3nt: TGTGCCAGCAGCGAAACTAGCGGCCCCTACAATGAGCAGTTCTTC
d_gene: TRBD2; j_gene: TRBJ2-1; abundance: many; v_gene: TRBV7-2; CDR3aa: CASSRGLAGEAEQFF; CDR3nt: TGTGCCAGCAGCCGTGGACTAGCGGGAGAAGCTGAGCAGTTCTTC
d_gene: NA; j_gene: TRBJ1-6; abundance: NA; v_gene: TRBV7-2; CDR3aa: CASSLEGRVRNSPLIF; CDR3nt: TGTGCCAGCAGCTTAGAAGGCAGGGTGAGGAATTCACCCCTCATCTTT
d_gene: NA; j_gene: TRBJ1-5; abundance: many; v_gene: TRBV12-3/TRBV12-4; CDR3aa: CASSLYGGVGSNQPQHF; CDR3nt: TGTGCCAGCAGTTTATACGGGGGTGTCGGTAGCAATCAGCCCCAGCATTTT
d_gene: NA; j_gene: TRBJ2-7; abundance: many; v_gene: TRBV28; CDR3aa: CASSLGNPLYEQYF; CDR3nt: TGTGCCAGCAGTTTAGGCAACCCCCTCTACGAGCAGTACTTC
d_gene: TRBD1; j_gene: TRBJ1-3; abundance: many; v_gene: TRBV20-1; CDR3aa: CSALQGTTGNTIYF; CDR3nt: TGCAGTGCACTACAGGGGACAACTGGAAACACCATATATTTT
d_gene: TRBD1; j_gene: TRBJ1-4; abundance: many; v_gene: TRBV28; CDR3aa: CASSLSGTAPLELFF; CDR3nt: TGTGCCAGCAGTTTAAGCGGGACAGCCCCTCTCGAACTGTTTTTT
d_gene: TRBD1; j_gene: TRBJ1-2; abundance: many; v_gene: TRBV6-1; CDR3aa: CASSARDRAHYGYTF; CDR3nt: TGTGCCAGCAGTGCCCGGGACAGGGCTCACTATGGCTACACCTTC
d_gene: NA; j_gene: TRBJ2-3; abundance: many; v_gene: TRBV5-4; CDR3aa: CASSPEGTSTDTQYF; CDR3nt: TGTGCCAGCAGCCCTGAGGGAACGAGCACAGATACGCAGTATTTT
d_gene: NA; j_gene: TRBJ2-1; abundance: many; v_gene: TRBV11-2; CDR3aa: CASSSTGPRVVEQFF; CDR3nt: TGTGCCAGCAGCTCGACGGGGCCCCGGGTCGTAGAGCAGTTCTTC